This TCR beta chain was recovered during a study of T-cell memory formation after mild COVID-19. The study's findings and limits: Memory cells collected pre-infection included some clones that later responded, suggesting cross-reactive memory joined.

The germline gives CDR1 DFQATT, CDR2 SNEGSKA (reference sequence). The V gene end was trimmed by 3 bases and the J gene end by 8 bases; junction bases not matched to a gene: 14. CDR3 length: 16 amino acids. In TCRdb, the 5' RACE reads were re-called with MiXCR into one record per CDR3 protein. The table has hundreds of thousands of distinct CDR3 sequences, 18% seen once. Ten or more counts support this clonotype. As yet, its antigen is unknown. This clonotype originated in an adult woman who had mild COVID-19 (a few samples of this study predate the infection). Cell type and time point are not known. This chain connects TRBV20-1 to TRBJ1-2, with 11 bases identical to TRBD1. What was sequenced was PBMCs or a T cell subset sorted from them (not recorded which). The CDR3 nucleotides are TGCAGTGCTAGGGGTGGACAGGGGGCAAGGTCAGGGGGCTACACCTTC. Protein: CSARGGQGARSGGYTF.